Shown below are 2 T cell receptor beta chains from a single sample sequenced in a study of CD8 T cells in Susac syndrome. An amount of RNA that ranged from roughly 0.5 to 1 ug was reverse transcribed with random hexamers. TCRdb passed the immunoSEQ multiplex PCR reads through MiXCR, listing each CDR3 protein once. The sample has around 200,000 distinct CDR3 sequences, 95% seen once. Sequencing used CD4+ T cells from PBMCs. Receptors were obtained from a human donor with multiple sclerosis.

The chain employs TRBV29-1 and TRBJ2-1, with D perhaps TRBD2 (6 bases). The germline V gene has CDR1 SQVTM and CDR2 ANQGSEA. The CDR3 loop spans 14 amino acids. With 6 bases removed from V and 8 bases from J, the gap between germline ends came to 20 bases. The CDR3 sequence: CSVGTLANLDEQFF. The CDR3 DNA follows: TGCAGCGTCGGTACCCTAGCGAATCTGGATGAGCAGTTCTTC.

CDR3 region: CASSQGHIGSYNEQFF. The CDR3 region has the DNA TGCGCCAGCAGCCAAGGTCACATTGGCTCCTACAATGAGCAGTTCTTC. This chain connects TRBV4-1 to TRBJ2-1; D remains ambiguous. The ends were cut back, 1 base at V and 0 bases at J, with 10 bases in the middle. This CDR3 has 16 residues. The V gene's germline CDR1 is MGHRA and CDR2 YSYEKL.